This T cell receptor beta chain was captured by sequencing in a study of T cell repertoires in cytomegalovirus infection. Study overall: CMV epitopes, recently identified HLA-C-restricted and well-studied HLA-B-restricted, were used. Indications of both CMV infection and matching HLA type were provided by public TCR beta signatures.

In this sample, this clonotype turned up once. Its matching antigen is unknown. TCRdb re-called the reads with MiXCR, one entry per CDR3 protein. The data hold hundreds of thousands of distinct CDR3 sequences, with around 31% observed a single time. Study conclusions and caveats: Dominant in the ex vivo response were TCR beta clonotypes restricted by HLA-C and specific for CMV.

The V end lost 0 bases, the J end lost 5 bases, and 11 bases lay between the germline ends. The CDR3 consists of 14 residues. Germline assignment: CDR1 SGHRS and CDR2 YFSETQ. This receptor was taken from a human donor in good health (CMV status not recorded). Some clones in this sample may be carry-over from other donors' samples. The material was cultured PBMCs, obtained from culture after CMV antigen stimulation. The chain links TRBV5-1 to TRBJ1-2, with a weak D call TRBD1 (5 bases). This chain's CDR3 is CASSLDGDHYGYTF. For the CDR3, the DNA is TGCGCCAGCAGCTTGGATGGGGACCATTATGGCTACACCTTC. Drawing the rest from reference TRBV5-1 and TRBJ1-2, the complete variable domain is KAGVTQTPRYLIKTRGQQVTLSCSPISGHRSVSWYQQTPGQGLQFLFEYFSETQRNKGNFPGRFSGRQFSNSRSEMNVSTLELGDSALYLCASSLDGDHYGYTFGSGTRLTVV.